This T cell receptor (beta chain) derives from a study of CD8 T cells in ankylosing spondylitis. This clonotype was seen a handful of times. What it recognizes is unknown. Germline V gene lookup returns CDR1 SGHRS and CDR2 YFSETQ. With V trimmed by 0 bases and J by 3 bases, 6 bases remained unmatched. The CDR3 is 15 amino acids. One entry per CDR3 protein results from TCRdb running MiXCR on the 5' RACE reads. The table lists 350,000 to 450,000 distinct CDR3 sequences, 25% to 30% of them singletons. Points from the study as a whole: Characteristic of ankylosing spondylitis blood, it appeared, was a TCR beta motif comprising about eight highly homologous variants.

Sequenced material: blood, either unsorted or a sorted T cell fraction (not recorded which). The chain joins TRBV5-1 to TRBJ2-7; 7 bases agree with TRBD1. The sequence was collected from a male donor with ankylosing spondylitis. CDR3 residues: CASSLEGQPIYEQYF. In nucleotides, the CDR3 is TGCGCCAGCAGCTTGGAGGGACAGCCAATCTACGAGCAGTACTTC. The variable domain in full, completed from reference TRBV5-1 and TRBJ2-7, reads KAGVTQTPRYLIKTRGQQVTLSCSPISGHRSVSWYQQTPGQGLQFLFEYFSETQRNKGNFPGRFSGRQFSNSRSEMNVSTLELGDSALYLCASSLEGQPIYEQYFGPGTRLTVT.